These 23 T cell receptor beta chains were sequenced from one sample in a study of tumor-infiltrating lymphocytes in primary liver carcinoma. TCR beta cDNA was reverse-transcribed from about 500 ng of total RNA. The reaction used a constant-region primer and ProtoScript II reverse transcriptase. Modified slightly, ARM-PCR produced TCR beta libraries over three nested multiplex PCR rounds. The two initial PCR rounds, around 11 cycles each, used TRBV1-TRBV30 forward and C-beta reverse primers. Via MiXCR, TCRdb re-called the multiplex PCR reads, giving one row per CDR3 protein. The sample has 150,000 to 200,000 distinct CDR3 sequences; about 85% are singletons. For each extraction, RNA and DNA were obtained together from about 21-30 mg of unsorted bulk tissue. The sequencing input was tumor tissue from primary liver carcinoma. The receptors were gathered from a man aged 40-50 years with primary liver carcinoma and hepatitis B virus infection.

This clonotype was found many times. The rearrangement uses TRBV6-1 and TRBJ2-7, with TRBD1 as a possible D gene (5 bases). Germline V gene data show CDR1 as MNHNS and CDR2 as SASEGT. V lost 4 bases and J lost 7, with 17 bases in between. The CDR3 is 14 amino acids. The DNA of the CDR3 is TGTGCCAGCAGTGTCGACCAGGGAATAGGGGAGCAGTACTTC. Translated, it gives CASSVDQGIGEQYF.

Worth noting for this clonotype: One end of the junction fails to match germline, which may point to a read error. The CDR3 DNA reads TGCGCCGGCAGCTTGAACGGGAGGGCTAGTACAGATACGCAGTATTTT. Its translation: CAGSLNGRASTDTQYF. The genes are TRBV5-1 and TRBJ2-3; TRBD2 agrees at 8 bases. Germline CDR1 and CDR2: SGHRS and YFSETQ. The CDR3 length is 16 residues.

With respect to this clonotype: This CDR3 fails to terminate in the conserved phenylalanine or tryptophan, so it likely reflects a read error. Because the CDR3's place on the DNA is in doubt, the DNA is left out and the CDR3 is given as listed by TCRdb. V is TRBV29-1 and J is TRBJ2-3; the table calls TRBD2, which could not be checked here. Germline CDR1 SQVTM, CDR2 ANQGSEA. A total of 16 residues make up the CDR3, ends included. CDR3 region: CSAPRTSGRVIDTQYY.

This chain connects TRBV10-3 to TRBJ1-1; D is undetermined. This CDR3 comprises 14 residues. The V gene's germline CDR1 is ENHRY and CDR2 SYGVKD. With 11 bases removed from V and 0 bases from J, the gap between germline ends came to 16 bases. This CDR3 is CAVQPSQVNTEAFF. CDR3 nucleotides: TGTGCCGTCCAACCATCTCAAGTGAACACTGAAGCTTTCTTT.

Of note for this clonotype: This may be a read error: a much more frequent sequence differs by one nucleotide. J is TRBJ2-1 and V is TRBV28, with no clear D. CDR1 is MDHEN and CDR2 is SYDVKM in the germline V gene. The CDR3 is 13 amino acids. This CDR3 reads CASSLGPFDEHFF. CDR3 DNA sequence: TGTGCCAGCAGTTTAGGCCCCTTCGATGAGCACTTCTTC. Using reference TRBV28 and TRBJ2-1 for the parts outside the CDR3, the full variable domain is DVKVTQSSRYLVKRTGEKVFLECVQDMDHENMFWYRQDPGLGLRLIYFSYDVKMKEKGDIPEGYSVSREKKERFSLILESASTNQTSMYLCASSLGPFDEHFFGPGTRLTVL.

Points on this clonotype: The CDR3 carries no conserved terminal phenylalanine or tryptophan, so it likely arises from a read error. It is unclear where the CDR3 begins or ends on the DNA, so no DNA is shown, and the CDR3 is as TCRdb lists it. The CDR3 reads CSAATLQETQYY. V and J are TRBV29-1 and TRBJ2-5; TRBD2 is the table's D call and was not checked against the DNA. Termini included, the CDR3 measures 12 amino acids. Looked up from germline, CDR1 is SQVTM and CDR2 is ANQGSEA.

Points on this clonotype: At one boundary the junction diverges from the germline segment, which might be a read error. The rearrangement links TRBV11-2 to TRBJ2-7, with TRBD2 as a possible D gene (6 bases). This CDR3 is 15 amino acids long. The V gene's germline CDR1 is SGHAT and CDR2 FQNNGV. This CDR3 reads CASSLDLGDSYEQYF. CDR3 nucleotide sequence: TGTGCCAGCAGCTTAGATTTAGGGGACTCCTACGAGCAATACTTC. Looking up the rest from reference TRBV11-2 and TRBJ2-7 gives the full variable domain: EAGVAQSPRYKIIEKRQSVAFWCNPISGHATLYWYQQILGQGPKLLIQFQNNGVVDDSQLPKDRFSAERLKGVDSTLKIQPAKLEDSAVYLCASSLDLGDSYEQYFGPGTRLTVT.

This clonotype was seen just once. At one end, the junction sequence differs from germline, possibly due to a read error. The chain carries TRBV4-1 and TRBJ2-5; a weak D match, TRBD2 (5 bases). This CDR3 comprises 16 residues. Per germline, CDR1 MGHRA and CDR2 YSYEKL. CDR3 DNA: TGCGTCAGCAGTCAAGATTGGGGAGCTCAGCAAGAGACCCAGTACTTC. Translating it yields CVSSQDWGAQQETQYF.

The chain combines TRBV29-1 with TRBJ1-2; D gene unclear. Germline CDR1 and CDR2: SQVTM and ANQGSEA. Between the trimmed V and J ends, which lost 8 bases and 7 bases, there was a span of 14 bases. The CDR3 runs to 11 residues. For the CDR3, the DNA is TGCAGCATGGTCAGGACGGGTGGCTACACCTTC. It is translated as CSMVRTGGYTF.

As regards this clonotype: The germline gene is not matched at one end of the junction; a read error may be the cause. The chain links TRBV4-2 to TRBJ2-1, with 10 bases fitting TRBD1. The length of the CDR3 is 16 residues. The germline V gene has CDR1 LGHNA and CDR2 YNFKEQ. The CDR3 DNA is TGTACCAGCAGCCACGCCGGGGGACAGGGGAGCAATAAGCAGTTCTTC. Translated: CTSSHAGGQGSNKQFF.

Concerning this clonotype itself: One end of the junction fails to match germline, which may point to a read error. CDR3 bases: TGTGCCAGCAGTGATGGCTGGGCCGTGGAGCCGTTTTTT. It specifies CASSDGWAVEPFF. V gene TRBV6-1 combines with J gene TRBJ2-2; D call uncertain. The CDR3 has 13 amino acids. The germline gives CDR1 MNHNS, CDR2 SASEGT.

The V gene is TRBV6-1, the J gene TRBJ1-5; D gene unclear. From germline, CDR1 is MNHNS and CDR2 SASEGT. V shed 4 bases and J shed 12 bases, with 16 bases lying between them. The CDR3 contains 13 residues. The CDR3 loop reads CASSGALLSNQHF. Written as DNA, the CDR3 is TGTGCCAGCAGTGGAGCACTTCTAAGTAACCAGCATTTT.

With respect to this clonotype: One end of the junction varies from germline; a read error may be responsible. The CDR3 loop is CTSSLTAERPFPYF. CDR3 DNA sequence: TGTACCAGCAGTTTAACGGCGGAACGTCCTTTTCCTTACTTC. V is TRBV12-3 or TRBV12-4 and J is TRBJ2-7; D gene ambiguous. This CDR3 comprises 14 residues.

In regard to this clonotype: Compared with germline, one end of the junction differs, possibly owing to a read error. V is TRBV6-5 and J is TRBJ2-3, with D possibly matching TRBD2 (6 bases). Germline V lookup: CDR1 MNHEY, CDR2 SVGAGI. The CDR3 totals 15 residues. The CDR3 region is CASNPGLAGTDTQHF. CDR3 bases: TGTGCCAGCAACCCAGGACTTGCGGGAACAGATACGCAACATTTT.

Details on this clonotype: Germline is not matched at one junction end, which may reflect a read error. J is TRBJ2-1 and V is TRBV29-1, with D possibly matching TRBD1 (6 bases). The CDR3 consists of 12 residues. CDR1 is SQVTM, CDR2 ANQGSEA, per germline. The CDR3 loop is CRVTGDYIEQFF. Written as DNA, the CDR3 is TGCAGGGTGACAGGTGACTACATTGAGCAGTTCTTC.

About this clonotype: In this CDR3 the conserved last residue, phenylalanine or tryptophan, is missing, so a read error is likely. This chain links TRBV6-5 with TRBJ1-4; D not resolved. Looked up from germline, CDR1 is MNHEY and CDR2 is SVGAGI. This CDR3 has 14 amino acids. CDR3 in amino acids: CASRLVATNERLFL. DNA for the CDR3: TGTGCCAGCCGGCTAGTAGCAACTAATGAAAGACTGTTTTTA.

A remark on this clonotype: Sequence at one end of the junction differs from germline and may be a read error. The V and J genes are TRBV2 and TRBJ2-2, with TRBD2 matching over 13 bases. CDR1 SNHLY and CDR2 FYNNEI come from the germline V gene. The CDR3 sequence is 15 residues long. Here the CDR3 reads CASRGLAGATRELFF. In DNA, the CDR3 is TGTGCCAGCAGAGGACTAGCGGGAGCCACCAGGGAGCTGTTTTTT. The full variable domain, in which reference TRBV2 and TRBJ2-2 provide the parts outside the CDR3, is EPEVTQTPSHQVTQMGQEVILRCVPISNHLYFYWYRQILGQKVEFLVSFYNNEISEKSEIFDDQFSVERPDGSNFTLKIRSTKLEDSAMYFCASRGLAGATRELFFGEGSRLTVL.

With respect to this clonotype: Sequence at one end of the junction differs from germline and may be a read error. The V gene is TRBV5-4, the J gene TRBJ2-1; D is perhaps TRBD2 (5 bases). This CDR3 spans 14 amino acids. CDR1 SGHNT and CDR2 YYREEE come from the germline V gene (reference sequence). The CDR3: CASNLGGENNERFF. The CDR3 DNA reads as TGTGCCAGCAACCTTGGAGGCGAGAACAATGAGCGGTTCTTC.

Details on this clonotype: A junction end diverges from the germline sequence, so it may reflect a read error. The chain uses TRBV6-2 or TRBV6-3 and TRBJ2-1; 9 nucleotides line up with TRBD2. Per germline, CDR1 MNHEY and CDR2 SVGEGT. This CDR3 has 15 residues. As DNA, the CDR3 is TGTGCCAGCTTACAATGCGGGAGGGCCGACAATGAGCAGTTTTTC. It specifies CASLQCGRADNEQFF.

This clonotype was counted a single time. One junction end disagrees with the germline gene, perhaps due to a read error. The rearrangement joins TRBV11-1 to TRBJ2-6; D is ambiguous. This CDR3 region has 15 residues. Germline-derived CDR1 and CDR2 are SGHAT and FQDESV (reference sequence). The CDR3 DNA reads as TGTGACAGCAGCTTGGGCCGAGCTGAGGCCAACGTCCCGACTTTC. This gives the protein CDSSLGRAEANVPTF.

For this clonotype: A read error may produce the germline difference seen at one junction end. The chain employs TRBV5-6 and TRBJ2-5, with 7 bases that match TRBD1. In germline, CDR1 is SGHDT, CDR2 YYEEEE. This CDR3 is 13 amino acids long. CDR3 nucleotides: TGTGCCAACAGCTCGGGACAGCAAGAGACCCAGTACTTC. This codes for CANSSGQQETQYF.

This clonotype has only a few counts. A read error may account for a junction end that differs from germline. The chain carries TRBV6-5 and TRBJ1-6; D not certain. The CDR3 runs to 15 residues. In germline, CDR1 is MNHEY, CDR2 SVGAGI. CDR3 in DNA: TGTGCCAACAGTAAAACTCTTAGGAAGGAGTCACCCCTCCACTTT. Its translation is CANSKTLRKESPLHF.

This clonotype was recorded once. One end of the junction varies from germline; a read error may be responsible. The chain couples TRBV11-1 to TRBJ2-7, with TRBD2 as a possible D gene (6 bases). Germline CDR1 and CDR2: SGHAT and FQDESV (reference sequence). The CDR3 length is 15 residues. CDR3 sequence: CASSSSGDSSYEQYF. DNA for the CDR3: TGTGCCAGTAGCTCATCGGGGGACTCCTCCTACGAGCAGTACTTC. The entire variable domain, with the rest obtained from reference TRBV11-1 and TRBJ2-7, is as follows: EAEVAQSPRYKITEKSQAVAFWCDPISGHATLYWYRQILGQGPELLVQFQDESVVDDSQLPKDRFSAERLKGVDSTLKIQPAELGDSAMYLCASSSSGDSSYEQYFGPGTRLTVT.